This TCR beta chain was documented in a study of blood T cells in healthy people across ages. About this clonotype: Its antigen is not known.

A second PCR, run for roughly 7 to 12 cycles, used a sample-barcoded 5' primer plus a J-beta primer mix. Researchers report that a template-switch adaptor with 12 random nucleotides tagged each cDNA molecule. TCRdb analysed the 5' RACE reads with MiXCR anew, one entry per CDR3 protein. The sample lists 550,000 to 600,000 distinct CDR3 sequences, 25% to 30% seen once, with about a fifth in the top ten. Germline lookup yields CDR1 DFQATT and CDR2 SNEGSKA (reference sequence). This CDR3 is 12 amino acids long. The ends were cut back, 3 bases at V and 2 bases at J, with 8 bases in the middle. Study-level results: With unsorted PBMCs, a conclusive comparison of naive versus antigen-experienced cells was not possible. Researchers report that TCR beta diversity correlated strongly with naive T cell percentage.

Healthy Caucasian individuals from Russia aged roughly 6 to 90 were enrolled as donors. This clonotype was obtained from a woman in her seventies in good health. The gene calls are TRBV20-1 and TRBJ2-7; possibly TRBD2 for D (5 bases). Material: blood. The CDR3 nucleotides read TGCAGTGCTAGCGGGGTAACCTACGAGCAGTACTTC. It codes for CSASGVTYEQYF.